The 2 T cell receptor beta chains presented below share a single source sample, sequenced in a study of siplizumab effects on memory and regulatory T cells. Generated by immunoSEQ multiplex PCR, the TCRdb table keeps only in-frame clones and is missing some. The table has more than 85,000 clones, about 90% seen once. Sequencing was carried out using Tregs sorted from blood. These receptor sequences come from a human donor in good health.

The chain has TRBV7-8 and TRBJ2-6; tentatively, D is TRBD1 or TRBD2 (6 bases each). CDR3 length: 15 amino acids. The germline gives CDR1 SGHVS, CDR2 FQNEAQ. V shed 3 bases and J shed 4 bases, with 10 bases lying between them. CDR3 residues: CASSFWGAGANVLTF. The CDR3 DNA is TGTGCCAGCAGCTTCTGGGGGGCGGGGGCCAACGTCCTGACTTTC.

This sequence joins TRBV7-2 and TRBJ2-1; the D is unclear. Trimming shortened V by 1 base and J by 0 bases, and 10 bases separated the two germline ends. This CDR3 has 16 residues. CDR1 and CDR2 from the germline V gene are SGHTA and FQGNSA. The CDR3: CASSLDGSGSYNEQFF. For the CDR3, the DNA is TGTGCCAGCAGCTTAGACGGCTCGGGCTCCTACAATGAGCAGTTCTTC.